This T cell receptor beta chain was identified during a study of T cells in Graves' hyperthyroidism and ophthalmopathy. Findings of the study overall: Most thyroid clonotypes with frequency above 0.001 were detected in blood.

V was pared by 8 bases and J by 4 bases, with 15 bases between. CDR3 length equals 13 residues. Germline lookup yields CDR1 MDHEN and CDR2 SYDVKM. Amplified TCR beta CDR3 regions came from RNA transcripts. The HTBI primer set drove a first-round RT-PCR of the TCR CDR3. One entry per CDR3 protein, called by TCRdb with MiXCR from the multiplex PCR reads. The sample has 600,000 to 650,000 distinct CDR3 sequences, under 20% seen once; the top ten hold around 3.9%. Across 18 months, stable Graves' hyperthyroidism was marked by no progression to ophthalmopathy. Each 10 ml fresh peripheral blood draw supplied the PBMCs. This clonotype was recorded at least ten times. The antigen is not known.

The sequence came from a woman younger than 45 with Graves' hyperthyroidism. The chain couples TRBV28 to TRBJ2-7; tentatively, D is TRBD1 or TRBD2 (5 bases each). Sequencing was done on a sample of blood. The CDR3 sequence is CASRTVGPYEQYF. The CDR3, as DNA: TGTGCCAGCCGGACTGTGGGGCCTTACGAGCAGTACTTC.